The clone carrying this T cell receptor (beta chain) was observed a few times. Its antigen is unknown. This entry comes from a study of identical twins. Germline CDR1 SGHVS, CDR2 FQNEAQ. Trimming removed 3 bases from V and 2 bases from J, with 11 bases in between. CDR3 length equals 14 residues. A single record per CDR3 protein comes from TCRdb applying MiXCR to the 5' RACE reads. Here the sample spans 570,000 or so distinct CDR3 sequences, over 8.5% being singletons. Regarding the study as a whole: Abundant beta clonotypes from cord blood had fewer insertions, unlike memory repertoires, which showed none.

These data were also filed under a second study, of yellow fever vaccine responses in identical twins. As reported in that work: Vaccine-induced T cell responses in twins were reportedly observed to appear partly convergent, partly personalized.

The chain has TRBV7-8 and TRBJ2-7; perhaps TRBD2 as D (5 bases). Sample: PBMCs. The clonotype comes from a woman aged 18-29 years in good health. CDR3 amino acids: CASSFGVRPYEQYF. In DNA form, the CDR3 reads TGTGCCAGCAGCTTCGGGGTCCGGCCCTACGAGCAGTACTTC.